The rows below give T cell receptor beta chains drawn from one sample of a study of cytomegalovirus exposure and HLA in healthy donors. Assay used: immunoSEQ multiplex PCR; TCRdb lists only in-frame clones, some missing. The sample lists 56,000 or so clones, about 92% seen once, with 0.9% to 1.4% in the top ten. The sequencing input was PBMCs. These receptors came from a man aged 18 to 29 in good health and CMV-seronegative. Each CDR3 is given with its conserved first and last residue. The order of the fields is D gene, J gene, clone size, V gene, CDR3 protein, CDR3 DNA. D genes are given only for firm matches. Clone size is stated in some rows and not others, as once, few, many or a class when expanded.

NA | TRBJ1-1 | NA | TRBV27 | CASSSYYGEVPEAFF | TGTGCCAGCAGTTCCTACTATGGGGAGGTGCCTGAAGCTTTCTTT
TRBD1 | TRBJ1-1 | NA | TRBV4-3 | CASSRTGEGTEAFF | TGCGCCAGCAGCCGGACAGGGGAGGGAACTGAAGCTTTCTTT
TRBD1 | TRBJ1-1 | NA | TRBV5-1 | CASSKGQGRGMNTEAFF | TGCGCCAGCAGCAAGGGACAGGGAAGAGGGATGAACACTGAAGCTTTCTTT
NA | TRBJ1-5 | NA | TRBV4-3 | CASSLTGSNQPQHF | TGCGCCAGCAGTCTCACAGGTAGCAATCAGCCCCAGCATTTT
TRBD2 | TRBJ2-1 | NA | TRBV28 | CASSLSRGGLLAGGPGDEQFF | TGTGCCAGCAGTTTATCCAGAGGGGGGTTACTAGCGGGAGGGCCGGGGGATGAGCAGTTCTTC
TRBD2 | TRBJ2-7 | NA | TRBV7-3 | CASSLRGGREQYF | TGTGCCAGCAGCTTACGGGGGGGTCGGGAGCAGTACTTC
TRBD1 | TRBJ2-7 | NA | TRBV11-2 | CASSLGPGQGGYEQYF | TGTGCCAGCAGCTTAGGACCGGGACAGGGAGGCTACGAGCAGTACTTC
NA | TRBJ2-1 | NA | TRBV7-8 | CASSSRTFHNEQFF | TGTGCCAGCAGCTCGAGGACATTTCACAATGAGCAGTTCTTC
NA | TRBJ1-2 | NA | TRBV28 | CALRVNYGYTF | TGTGCCCTGCGGGTCAACTATGGCTACACCTTC
NA | TRBJ1-2 | few | TRBV6-4 | CASSEGEQGAYGYTF | TGTGCCAGCAGTGAAGGGGAACAGGGAGCCTATGGCTACACCTTC
TRBD2 | TRBJ2-7 | NA | TRBV5-1 | CASSPGGLSEQYF | TGCGCCAGCAGTCCGGGGGGGCTTAGCGAGCAGTACTTC
TRBD1 | TRBJ2-2 | NA | TRBV4-1 | CASSHTGTAAGELFF | TGCGCCAGCAGCCACACCGGGACAGCAGCCGGGGAGCTGTTTTTT
TRBD1 | TRBJ2-2 | NA | TRBV7-9 | CASSQRTGGGTGELFF | TGTGCCAGCAGCCAAAGGACAGGGGGCGGCACCGGGGAGCTGTTTTTT
TRBD2 | TRBJ2-2 | NA | TRBV2 | CASGTRNTGELFF | TGTGCCAGCGGGACTAGGAATACCGGGGAGCTGTTTTTT
NA | TRBJ2-7 | NA | TRBV19 | CASSTEGVEQYF | TGTGCCAGTAGTACCGAGGGGGTCGAGCAGTACTTC
NA | TRBJ2-3 | NA | TRBV27 | CASSLVGESDTQYF | TGTGCCAGCAGTTTAGTAGGGGAATCAGATACGCAGTATTTT
NA | TRBJ1-1 | NA | TRBV27 | CASSPGAGMNTEAFF | TGTGCCAGCAGTCCCGGGGCGGGGATGAACACTGAAGCTTTCTTT
NA | TRBJ1-3 | NA | TRBV28 | CVAGKVRSSGNTIYF | TGTGTGGCAGGGAAAGTAAGATCGTCTGGAAACACCATATATTTT
NA | TRBJ1-1 | NA | TRBV5-6 | CASSLRAGIEAFF | TGTGCCAGCAGCCTCAGGGCAGGGATCGAAGCTTTCTTT
NA | TRBJ2-5 | NA | TRBV6-1 | CASNQPSVAGETQYF | TGTGCCAGCAACCAACCTTCTGTTGCCGGAGAGACCCAGTACTTC
TRBD1 | TRBJ1-5 | NA | TRBV19 | CASVQGAQPQHF | TGTGCCAGTGTACAGGGGGCTCAGCCCCAGCATTTT
NA | TRBJ2-7 | NA | TRBV13 | CASSQGTPYEQYF | TGTGCCAGCAGCCAGGGGACACCCTACGAGCAGTACTTC
NA | TRBJ2-5 | NA | TRBV7-2 | CASSLAGSSQETQYF | TGTGCCAGCAGCTTAGCAGGTAGCTCCCAAGAGACCCAGTACTTC
TRBD2 | TRBJ2-1 | NA | TRBV9 | CASSVAPAGVSYNEQFF | TGTGCCAGCAGCGTAGCTCCAGCGGGAGTCTCCTACAATGAGCAGTTCTTC
TRBD2 | TRBJ2-2 | NA | TRBV13 | CASSSRLARNTGELFF | TGTGCCAGCAGCTCGAGACTAGCGCGAAACACCGGGGAGCTGTTTTTT
TRBD1 | TRBJ1-2 | NA | TRBV29-1 | CSTGTGDDYGYTF | TGCTCCACCGGGACAGGGGATGACTATGGCTACACCTTC
NA | TRBJ1-2 | NA | TRBV7-2 | CASTSSQGRGLGYTF | TGTGCCAGCACCAGCAGCCAGGGCAGGGGCCTTGGCTACACCTTC
NA | TRBJ1-2 | NA | TRBV6-1 | CASSAPGVNPHNYGYTF | TGTGCCAGCAGTGCACCGGGAGTCAATCCTCATAACTATGGCTACACCTTC
TRBD2 | TRBJ2-3 | NA | TRBV7-2 | CASSVTGGTDTQYF | TGTGCCAGCAGCGTAACGGGGGGAACAGATACGCAGTATTTT
NA | TRBJ2-7 | NA | TRBV4-1 | CASSKDWVQGYEQYF | TGCGCCAGCTCCAAAGATTGGGTGCAGGGCTACGAGCAGTACTTC
NA | TRBJ2-7 | NA | TRBV23-1 | CASSLDSHEQYF | TGCGCCAGCAGTCTAGACAGCCACGAGCAGTACTTC
TRBD1 | TRBJ2-7 | NA | TRBV7-6 | CASSPRDRVPEQYF | TGTGCCAGCAGCCCTCGGGACAGGGTTCCCGAGCAGTACTTC
NA | TRBJ2-7 | NA | TRBV19 | CASSPLTSGYGEQYF | TGTGCCAGTAGTCCACTCACCTCAGGGTACGGCGAGCAGTACTTC
NA | TRBJ1-2 | NA | TRBV6-5 | CASTPGFSHGYTF | TGTGCCAGCACCCCCGGGTTTTCTCATGGCTACACCTTC
TRBD2 | TRBJ2-2 | few | TRBV7-8 | CASSLRSSGSPPGELFF | TGTGCCAGCAGCTTAAGATCTAGCGGGAGCCCCCCCGGGGAGCTGTTTTTT
TRBD1 | TRBJ2-2 | NA | TRBV4-2 | CASSQPITPGQGATGELFF | TGTGCCAGCAGCCAACCTATAACCCCGGGACAGGGGGCCACCGGGGAGCTGTTTTTT
TRBD2 | TRBJ2-1 | NA | TRBV7-9 | CASSSSGTSGYNEQFF | TGTGCCAGCAGCTCTTCCGGGACTAGCGGTTACAATGAGCAGTTCTTC
NA | TRBJ2-5 | NA | TRBV18 | CASSPPSQQETQYF | TGTGCCAGCTCACCACCCTCTCAGCAAGAGACCCAGTACTTC
TRBD1 | TRBJ2-4 | NA | TRBV28 | CASWEDRENIQYF | TGTGCCAGCTGGGAGGACAGGGAAAACATTCAGTACTTC
NA | TRBJ1-5 | NA | TRBV19 | CASRREITGLVRQPQHF | TGTGCCAGTAGGCGAGAGATAACAGGGTTGGTTCGTCAGCCCCAGCATTTT
NA | TRBJ2-2 | NA | TRBV5-4 | CASSLGAYGTNTGELFF | TGTGCCAGCAGCTTGGGGGCTTACGGAACGAACACCGGGGAGCTGTTTTTT
NA | TRBJ2-1 | NA | TRBV7-2 | CASSFRGQTYNEQFF | TGTGCCAGCAGCTTCCGCGGACAGACCTACAATGAGCAGTTCTTC
NA | TRBJ1-2 | NA | TRBV9 | CASSVADSYGYTF | TGTGCCAGCAGCGTTGCCGACAGCTATGGCTACACCTTC
TRBD1 | TRBJ2-7 | NA | TRBV28 | CASKIGQGNYEQYF | TGTGCCAGCAAAATCGGACAGGGGAACTACGAGCAGTACTTC
NA | TRBJ1-1 | NA | TRBV28 | CASRRPGLGEAFF | TGTGCCAGCAGACGCCCCGGACTCGGTGAAGCTTTCTTT
NA | TRBJ1-1 | NA | TRBV5-1 | CASSLSGRTEAFF | TGCGCCAGCAGCTTGTCAGGGCGCACTGAAGCTTTCTTT
TRBD2 | TRBJ2-5 | NA | TRBV7-2 | CASSLVSTSGGQETQYF | TGTGCCAGCAGCTTAGTGAGCACTAGCGGGGGACAAGAGACCCAGTACTTC
NA | TRBJ2-5 | NA | TRBV6-5 | CASSGGGETQYF | TGTGCCAGCAGTGGGGGCGGGGAGACCCAGTACTTC
TRBD1 | TRBJ1-2 | NA | TRBV6-5 | CASSYRGPYGYTF | TGTGCCAGCAGTTACAGGGGGCCGTATGGCTACACCTTC
TRBD1 | TRBJ1-1 | NA | TRBV9 | CASSPQGTNTEAFF | TGTGCCAGCAGCCCACAGGGGACGAACACTGAAGCTTTCTTT
NA | TRBJ2-1 | NA | TRBV6-1 | CASSWGAYNEQFF | TGTGCCAGCAGCTGGGGAGCCTACAATGAGCAGTTCTTC
TRBD2 | TRBJ2-1 | NA | TRBV4-3 | CASSQGSSGRAANEQFF | TGCGCCAGCAGCCAAGGGTCTAGCGGGAGGGCTGCCAATGAGCAGTTCTTC
TRBD1 | TRBJ1-2 | NA | TRBV19 | CASSGWTGPNHTYGYTF | TGTGCCAGTAGTGGGTGGACAGGGCCGAACCACACATATGGCTACACCTTC